These 15 T cell receptor beta chains share one sample of origin, sequenced in a study of T cells in Graves' hyperthyroidism and ophthalmopathy. Amplification of TCR beta CDR3 regions was performed using RNA transcripts as template. Primed by the HTBI set, a first-round RT-PCR was run on the TCR CDR3. Via MiXCR, TCRdb re-called the multiplex PCR reads, giving one row per CDR3 protein. The table shows 560,000 or so distinct CDR3 sequences, with 15% to 20% occurring only once. Source material: blood. These TCRs come from a man between 40 and 49 years old with Graves' ophthalmopathy.

In the case of this clonotype: A clone one base away is much larger, so this may be a read error. The chain uses TRBV6-1 and TRBJ1-1; D might be TRBD1 (6 bases). This CDR3 is built from 14 residues. Per germline, CDR1 MNHNS and CDR2 SASEGT. Here the CDR3 reads CASSEQGRNAEAFF. The CDR3 nucleotides read TGTGCCAGCAGTGAACAGGGGCGGAACGCTGAAGCTTTCTTT.

The rearrangement links TRBV20-1 to TRBJ2-3, with 7 positions matching TRBD2. V shed 3 bases and J 0 bases; nucleotides not matched to a gene: 12. Germline loops: CDR1 DFQATT, CDR2 SNEGSKA (reference sequence). This CDR3 region has 17 residues. DNA for the CDR3: TGCAGTGCTAGTAGCCTAGCGGAAACCCTTAGCACAGATACGCAGTATTTT. This codes for CSASSLAETLSTDTQYF.

In this sample, this clonotype turned up a few times. V gene TRBV19 combines with J gene TRBJ1-1, with 11 nucleotides matching TRBD1. Germline CDR1 reads LNHDA; CDR2 reads SQIVND (reference sequence). V trimming: 10 bases; J trimming: 1 base; junction bases outside the gene matches: 5. CDR3 length: 14 residues. CDR3 loop: CATGQGASNTEAFF. The CDR3 DNA is TGTGCCACTGGACAGGGGGCTTCGAACACTGAAGCTTTCTTT.

The chain is built from TRBV28 and TRBJ2-5; 11 positions match TRBD2. The CDR3 has 15 amino acids. Per the germline V gene, CDR1 is MDHEN and CDR2 is SYDVKM. Trimming removed 4 bases from V and 0 bases from J; junction bases left unmatched: 1. The CDR3 reads CASSSSGRYQETQYF. CDR3 DNA sequence: TGTGCCAGCAGTTCTAGCGGGAGGTACCAAGAGACCCAGTACTTC.

The chain is built from TRBV19 and TRBJ2-1, with 11 bases that match TRBD2. V shed 4 bases, J shed 9 bases, and the junction held 5 bases outside the gene matches. This CDR3 has 14 amino acids. The germline V gene has CDR1 LNHDA and CDR2 SQIVND (reference sequence). CDR3 loop: CASSTPGLAVEQFF. Written as DNA, the CDR3 is TGTGCCAGTAGTACTCCGGGACTAGCGGTTGAGCAGTTCTTC.

This clonotype appeared a few times. J is TRBJ1-2 and V is TRBV27; D is undetermined. Trimming pared 5 bases from V and 8 bases from J, leaving 18 bases between. The germline V gene encodes CDR1 MNHEY and CDR2 SMNVEV (reference sequence). This CDR3 comprises 14 residues. The CDR3 region is CASSTTERPIGYTF. Written as DNA, the CDR3 is TGTGCCAGCAGTACGACGGAGCGTCCCATCGGCTACACCTTC.

This clonotype was recorded many times. This chain links TRBV20-1 with TRBJ1-1, with D maybe TRBD1 (5 bases). The CDR3 totals 14 residues. CDR1 and CDR2 (germline): DFQATT, SNEGSKA (reference sequence). Trimming left V 0 bases short and J 1 base short, with 9 bases between. The CDR3 reads CSAREDSRNTEAFF. The CDR3 nucleotides read TGCAGTGCTAGAGAAGACAGTAGGAACACTGAAGCTTTCTTT.

The chain has TRBV5-1 and TRBJ1-3; TRBD1 might be the D (6 bases). The CDR3 is made up of 15 amino acids. Trimming shortened V by 5 bases and J by 8 bases, and 20 bases separated the two germline ends. Germline V CDR1 and CDR2: SGHRS, YFSETQ. CDR3 residues: CASSSSGGKEDTIYF. CDR3 in DNA: TGCGCCAGCAGTTCCTCGGGGGGCAAAGAAGACACCATATATTTT.

This clonotype turned up a few times. CDR3 residues: CASSFFTGKDFDEQYF. The CDR3 bases are TGTGCCAGCAGCTTCTTCACAGGGAAAGATTTCGACGAGCAGTACTTC. This chain links TRBV7-9 with TRBJ2-7; D possibly corresponds to TRBD1 (6 bases). The CDR3 contains 16 residues. V gave up 3 bases and J gave up 5 bases, with 20 bases separating them. Germline V lookup: CDR1 SEHNR, CDR2 FQNEAQ (reference sequence).

This clonotype showed up just a few times. This sequence joins TRBV4-2 and TRBJ2-3; D gene uncertain. CDR3 size: 14 residues. The germline V gene encodes CDR1 LGHNA and CDR2 YNFKEQ. V was clipped by 1 base and J by 5 bases, with 10 bases between them. The chain's CDR3 is CASSQATAGDTQYF. The DNA of the CDR3 is TGTGCCAGCAGCCAAGCGACTGCCGGAGATACGCAGTATTTT.

In its sample, this clonotype was seen many times. This rearrangement joins TRBV6-2 or TRBV6-3 to TRBJ2-1, with TRBD2 identical over 16 bases. Trimming at V came to 6 bases and at J to 9 bases, leaving 14 bases not matched to a gene. The CDR3 length is 18 residues. The V gene's germline CDR1 is MNHEY and CDR2 SVGEGT. The CDR3 DNA follows: TGTGCCAGCAGAGGGGCAGGGACTAGCGGGAGGGCCGTTTTTGAGCAGTTCTTC. Translating gives CASRGAGTSGRAVFEQFF.

This clonotype has at least ten counts. The chain employs TRBV7-9 and TRBJ1-2, with D tentatively TRBD1 (5 bases). The germline V gene encodes CDR1 SEHNR and CDR2 FQNEAQ (reference sequence). Trimming took off 3 bases at V and 4 bases at J, with 6 bases between the two ends. The CDR3 covers 12 residues. This chain's CDR3 is CASSFDSYGYTF. The CDR3 DNA follows: TGTGCCAGCAGCTTCGACAGCTATGGCTACACCTTC.

The chain employs TRBV12-3 or TRBV12-4 and TRBJ2-6; TRBD1 might be the D (6 bases). The CDR3 has 20 residues. V was shortened by 7 bases and J by 4 bases, with 29 bases between the two germline ends. The CDR3 region has the DNA TGTGCCAGCACCCTAAGGGGGTTTGGGACCGCCGTTCTGGGGGCCAACGTCCTGACTTTC. Translation: CASTLRGFGTAVLGANVLTF.

In its sample, this clonotype was seen a few times. This sequence joins TRBV20-1 and TRBJ2-7; D is unresolved. Trimming left V 0 bases short and J 5 bases short, with 14 bases between. CDR3 length equals 14 residues. Germline lookup yields CDR1 DFQATT and CDR2 SNEGSKA (reference sequence). In DNA, the CDR3 is TGCAGTGCTAGAGAGAGCCGGTCCACCAACGAGCAGTACTTC. Encoded protein: CSARESRSTNEQYF.

This chain connects TRBV5-4 to TRBJ2-3, with 8 bases lining up with TRBD2. Trimming at V came to 1 base and at J to 1 base, leaving 8 bases not matched to a gene. Looked up from germline, CDR1 is SGHNT and CDR2 is YYREEE (reference sequence). This CDR3 has 17 residues. The CDR3 loop is CASSLFSRGGRTDTQYF. The DNA for the CDR3 is TGTGCCAGCAGCTTGTTTTCCCGGGGGGGCCGCACAGATACGCAGTATTTT.